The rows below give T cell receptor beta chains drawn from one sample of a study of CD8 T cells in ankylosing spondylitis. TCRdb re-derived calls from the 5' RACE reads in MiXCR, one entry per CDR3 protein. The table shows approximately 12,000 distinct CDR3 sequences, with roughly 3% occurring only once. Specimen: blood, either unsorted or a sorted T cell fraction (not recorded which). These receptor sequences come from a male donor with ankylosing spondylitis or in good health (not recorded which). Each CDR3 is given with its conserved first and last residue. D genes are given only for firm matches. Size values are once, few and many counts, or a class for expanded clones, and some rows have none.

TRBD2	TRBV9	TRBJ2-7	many	TGTGCCAGCAGCGTCGGCGGGAGCCCTCCCTACGAGCAGTACTTC	CASSVGGSPPYEQYF
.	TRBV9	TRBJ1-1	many	TGTGCCAGCAGCGTAGGAGGGGGACGTAGCACTGAAGCTTTCTTT	CASSVGGGRSTEAFF
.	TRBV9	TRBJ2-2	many	TGTGCCAGCGCTCGGTGGGGGAACACCGGGGAGCTGTTTTTT	CASARWGNTGELFF
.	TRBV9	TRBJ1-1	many	TGTGCCAGCAGCGTAGGTCCAGAGATGAACACTGAAGCTTTCTTT	CASSVGPEMNTEAFF
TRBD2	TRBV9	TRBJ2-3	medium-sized	TGTGCCAGCAGCGGGGCTCCGGGACTAGCGGCGACAGATACGCAGTATTTT	CASSGAPGLAATDTQYF
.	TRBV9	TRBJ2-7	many	TGTGCCAGCAGCGTAGCTGGGGACCGATACGAGCAGTACTTC	CASSVAGDRYEQYF
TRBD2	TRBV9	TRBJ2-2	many	TGTGCCAGCAGCGTAGATCGTGGGGGGGGCACCGGGGAGCTGTTTTTT	CASSVDRGGGTGELFF
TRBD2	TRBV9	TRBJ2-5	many	TGTGCCAGCAGCGCCTCAGGGACTAGCGGGGCCGGAGAGACCCAGTACTTC	CASSASGTSGAGETQYF
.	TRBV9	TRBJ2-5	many	TGTGCCAGCAGCGTAGATGTTCCCTCTAGCGATATGGGGGAGACCCAGTACTTC	CASSVDVPSSDMGETQYF
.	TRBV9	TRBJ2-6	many	TGTGCCAGCAGCGTGACCGGGTCAAGCTCTGGGGCCAACGTCCTGACTTTC	CASSVTGSSSGANVLTF
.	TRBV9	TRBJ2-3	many	TGTGCCAGCAGCCCGAATGACTATACGCAGTATTTT	CASSPNDYTQYF
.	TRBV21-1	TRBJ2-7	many	TGTGCCAGCGCCCCCCCGGGGCAGTACTTC	CASAPPGQYF
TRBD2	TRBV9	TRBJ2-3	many	TGTGCCAGCAGCAGCGCCCCAACTAGCGGCCAAGATACGCAGTATTTT	CASSSAPTSGQDTQYF
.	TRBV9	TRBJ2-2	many	TGTGCCAGCAGCGTAACTCAGGGCACCGGGGAGCTGTTTTTT	CASSVTQGTGELFF
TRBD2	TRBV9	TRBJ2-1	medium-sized	TGTGCCAGCACCGTAGGACTAGCCCCAGGGAATGAGCAGTTCTTC	CASTVGLAPGNEQFF
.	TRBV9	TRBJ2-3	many	TGTGCCAGCAGCGACTTACCAGATACGCAGTATTTT	CASSDLPDTQYF
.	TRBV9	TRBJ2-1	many	TGTGCCAGCAGCCCGACTTCCTCCAATGAGCAGTTCTTC	CASSPTSSNEQFF
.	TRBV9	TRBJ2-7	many	TGTGCCAGCAGCGTAGCGGAGGGATCGGCCTACGAGCAGTACTTC	CASSVAEGSAYEQYF
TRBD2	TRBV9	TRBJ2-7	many	TGTGCCAGCAGCCCCCGGACTAGTAGGTCCTACGAGCAGTACTTC	CASSPRTSRSYEQYF
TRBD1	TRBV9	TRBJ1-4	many	TGTGCCAGCAGCGGGCAGGGGGCCACTAATGAAAAACTGTTTTTT	CASSGQGATNEKLFF
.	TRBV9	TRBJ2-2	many	TGTGCCAGCAACCGGGAGCCCACCGGGGAGCTGTTTTTT	CASNREPTGELFF
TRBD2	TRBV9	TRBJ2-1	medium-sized	TGTGCCAGCAGCGTGGCCACTAGCGGGGTTGCCTACAATGAGCAGTTCTTC	CASSVATSGVAYNEQFF
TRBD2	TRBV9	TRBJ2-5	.	TGTGCCAGCAGCGTAGGACTAGCGGGGGGGAGTCAAGAGACCCAGTACTTC	CASSVGLAGGSQETQYF
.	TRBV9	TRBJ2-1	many	TGTGCCAGCAGCGACGGACGTAGCGGAGCCTACAATGAGCAGTTCTTC	CASSDGRSGAYNEQFF
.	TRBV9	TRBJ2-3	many	TGTGCCAGCTCCCAGGGAAGCACAGATACGCAGTATTTT	CASSQGSTDTQYF
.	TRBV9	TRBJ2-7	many	TGTGCCAGCAGCGTAGACTCGACTTTCGGCTCCTACGAGCAGTACTTC	CASSVDSTFGSYEQYF
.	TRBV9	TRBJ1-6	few	TGTGCCAGCAGCTACGACCGGGGGGATTCACCCCTCCACTTT	CASSYDRGDSPLHF
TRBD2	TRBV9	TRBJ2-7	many	TGTGCCAGCAGCCTCTCGGGGGGAAGCTACGAGCAGTACTTC	CASSLSGGSYEQYF
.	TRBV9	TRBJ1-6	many	TGTGCCAGCAGCGTAAGGGATAATTCACCCCTCCACTTT	CASSVRDNSPLHF
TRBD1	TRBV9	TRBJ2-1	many	TGTGCCAGCAGCGTCGAGACAGGGGGCCGGAATGAGCAGTTCTTC	CASSVETGGRNEQFF
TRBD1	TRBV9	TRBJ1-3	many	TGTGCCAGCAGTCCGGGACAGGGGACGTCTGGAAACACCATATATTTT	CASSPGQGTSGNTIYF
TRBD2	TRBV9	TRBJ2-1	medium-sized	TGTGCCAGCAGCGCCAGCGGGGGGGCCTACAATGAGCAGTTCTTC	CASSASGGAYNEQFF
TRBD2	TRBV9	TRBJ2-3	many	TGTGCCAGCAGCCTAACTAGCGGGGGGTCGCCCCGCACAGATACGCAGTATTTT	CASSLTSGGSPRTDTQYF
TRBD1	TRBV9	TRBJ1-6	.	TGTGCCAGCAGCGTAGAGACAACAGGGGGCGCAAATTCACCCCTCCACTTT	CASSVETTGGANSPLHF
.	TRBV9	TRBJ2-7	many	TGTGCCAGCAGCCTGGGACTGGCCTTCGGCGAGCAGTACTTC	CASSLGLAFGEQYF
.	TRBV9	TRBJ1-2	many	TGTGCCAGCAGCGTAGTCGGCAGGGACTCCTATGGCTACACCTTC	CASSVVGRDSYGYTF
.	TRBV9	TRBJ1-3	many	TGTGCCAGCAGCGTAGATCCGAGGGGGAAAACTGGAAACACCATATATTTT	CASSVDPRGKTGNTIYF
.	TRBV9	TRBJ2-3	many	TGTGCCAGCAGCGTGACGTCCTGGTCAGATACGCAGTATTTT	CASSVTSWSDTQYF
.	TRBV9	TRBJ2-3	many	TGTGCCAGCAGCCCCCCGGGGGCCGAAGATACGCAGTATTTT	CASSPPGAEDTQYF
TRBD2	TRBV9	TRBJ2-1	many	TGTGCCAGCAGCGTAGAGACTAGCGGGAGGGATGAGCAGTTCTTC	CASSVETSGRDEQFF
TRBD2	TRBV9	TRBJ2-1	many	TGTGCCAGCAGCGTTGGCGGGGGGGACCTCAATGAGCAGTTCTTC	CASSVGGGDLNEQFF
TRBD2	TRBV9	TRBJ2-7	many	TGTGCCAGCAGCGCGGGACTAGCGGGAGACTACGAGCAGTACTTC	CASSAGLAGDYEQYF
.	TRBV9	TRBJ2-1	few	TGTGCCAGCAGCGTAGTCGGGTCGTATGAGCAGTTCTTC	CASSVVGSYEQFF
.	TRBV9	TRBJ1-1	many	TGTGCCAGCAGCGTAGGGCCGGACACTGAAGCTTTCTTT	CASSVGPDTEAFF
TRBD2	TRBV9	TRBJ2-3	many	TGTGCCAGCAGCCCGACTAGCGGGGGGTCCCAAAGGACGCAGTATTTT	CASSPTSGGSQRTQYF
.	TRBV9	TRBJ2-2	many	TGTGCCAGCAGCCCCTTGGGACTGAACACCGGGGAGCTGTTTTTT	CASSPLGLNTGELFF
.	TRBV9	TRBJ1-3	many	TGTGCCAGCAGCGCCGGGACGGGTGGAAACACCATATATTTT	CASSAGTGGNTIYF